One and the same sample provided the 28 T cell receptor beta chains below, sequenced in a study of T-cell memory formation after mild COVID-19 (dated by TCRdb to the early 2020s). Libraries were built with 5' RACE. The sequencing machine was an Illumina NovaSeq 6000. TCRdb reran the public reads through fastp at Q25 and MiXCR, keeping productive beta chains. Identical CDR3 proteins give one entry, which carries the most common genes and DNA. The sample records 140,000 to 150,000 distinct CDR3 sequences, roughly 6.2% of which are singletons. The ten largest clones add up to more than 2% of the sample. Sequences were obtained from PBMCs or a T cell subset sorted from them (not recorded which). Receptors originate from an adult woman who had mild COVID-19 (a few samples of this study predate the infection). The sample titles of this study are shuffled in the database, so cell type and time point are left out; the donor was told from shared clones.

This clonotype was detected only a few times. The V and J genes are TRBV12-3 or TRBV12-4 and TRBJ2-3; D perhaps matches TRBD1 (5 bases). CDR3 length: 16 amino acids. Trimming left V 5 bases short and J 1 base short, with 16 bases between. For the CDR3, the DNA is TGTGCCAGCAGTAACCAGAAGAAAGGGGGCACAGATACGCAGTATTTT. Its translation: CASSNQKKGGTDTQYF.

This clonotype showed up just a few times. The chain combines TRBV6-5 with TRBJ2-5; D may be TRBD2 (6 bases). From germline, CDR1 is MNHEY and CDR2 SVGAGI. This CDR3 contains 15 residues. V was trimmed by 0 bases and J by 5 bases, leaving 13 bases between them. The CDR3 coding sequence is TGTGCCAGCAGTTACTCGTGGGGGGTAGCGGAGACCCAGTACTTC. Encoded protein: CASSYSWGVAETQYF.

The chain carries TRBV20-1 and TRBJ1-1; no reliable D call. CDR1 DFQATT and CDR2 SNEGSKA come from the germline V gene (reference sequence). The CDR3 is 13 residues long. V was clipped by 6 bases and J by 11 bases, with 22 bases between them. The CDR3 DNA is TGCAGTGCCACGGCCGCGGGGAGGTCGAGGGCTTTCTTT. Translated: CSATAAGRSRAFF.

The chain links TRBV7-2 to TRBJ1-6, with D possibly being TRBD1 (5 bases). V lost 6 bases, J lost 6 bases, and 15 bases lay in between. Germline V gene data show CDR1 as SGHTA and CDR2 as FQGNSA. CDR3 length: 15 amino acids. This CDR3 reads CASRSDGGGNSPLHF. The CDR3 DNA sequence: TGTGCCAGCAGGTCCGACGGGGGGGGTAATTCACCCCTCCACTTT.

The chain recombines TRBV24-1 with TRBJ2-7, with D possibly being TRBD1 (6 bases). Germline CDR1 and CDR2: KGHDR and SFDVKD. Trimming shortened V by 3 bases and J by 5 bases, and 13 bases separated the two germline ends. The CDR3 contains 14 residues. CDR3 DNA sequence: TGTGCCACCAGTGATCCCGGGACATCCCACGAGCAGTACTTC. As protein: CATSDPGTSHEQYF.

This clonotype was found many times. CDR3 bases: TGCAGTGCTAGTCAGGGTCTCGGCAATCAGCCCCAGCATTTT. Translating gives CSASQGLGNQPQHF. This chain joins TRBV20-1 and TRBJ1-5; D may be TRBD1 (5 bases). The V gene's germline CDR1 is DFQATT and CDR2 SNEGSKA (reference sequence). The CDR3 totals 14 residues. Trimming took 3 bases from V and 2 from J, leaving 11 bases between them.

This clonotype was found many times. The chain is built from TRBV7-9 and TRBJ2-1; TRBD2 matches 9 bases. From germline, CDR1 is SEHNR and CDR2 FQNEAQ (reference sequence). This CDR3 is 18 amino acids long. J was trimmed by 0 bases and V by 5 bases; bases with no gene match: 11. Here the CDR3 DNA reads TGTGCCAGCAGCCCCCGCCGACTAGCGGTCAACTCCTACAATGAGCAGTTCTTC. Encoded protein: CASSPRRLAVNSYNEQFF.

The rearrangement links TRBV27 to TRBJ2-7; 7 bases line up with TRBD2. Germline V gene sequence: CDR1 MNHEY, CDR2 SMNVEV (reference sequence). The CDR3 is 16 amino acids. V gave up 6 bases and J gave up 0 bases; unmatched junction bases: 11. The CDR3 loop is CASRGNSGRSSYEQYF. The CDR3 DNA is TGTGCCAGCAGGGGGAATAGCGGGCGGAGCTCCTACGAGCAGTACTTC.

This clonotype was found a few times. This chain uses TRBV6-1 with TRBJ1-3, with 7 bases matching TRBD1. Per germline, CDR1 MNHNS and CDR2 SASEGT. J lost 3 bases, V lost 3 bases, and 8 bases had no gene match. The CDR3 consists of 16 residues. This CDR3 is CASSDKDAGGGNTIYF. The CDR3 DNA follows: TGTGCCAGCAGTGACAAAGACGCAGGGGGTGGAAACACCATATATTTT.

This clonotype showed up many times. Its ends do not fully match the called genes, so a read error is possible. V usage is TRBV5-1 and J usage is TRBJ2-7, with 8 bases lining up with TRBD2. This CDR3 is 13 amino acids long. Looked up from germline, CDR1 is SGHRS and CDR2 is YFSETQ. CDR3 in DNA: TGCGCCAGCAGCTTAGCGGGGGAGTACGGGCAGTACTTC. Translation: CASSLAGEYGQYF.

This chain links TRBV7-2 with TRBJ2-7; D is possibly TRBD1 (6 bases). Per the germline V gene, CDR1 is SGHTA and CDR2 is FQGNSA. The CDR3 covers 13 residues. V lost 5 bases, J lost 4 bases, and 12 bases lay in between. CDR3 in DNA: TGTGCCAGCAGCAACCAAAGGGGGTACGAGCAGTACTTC. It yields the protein CASSNQRGYEQYF.

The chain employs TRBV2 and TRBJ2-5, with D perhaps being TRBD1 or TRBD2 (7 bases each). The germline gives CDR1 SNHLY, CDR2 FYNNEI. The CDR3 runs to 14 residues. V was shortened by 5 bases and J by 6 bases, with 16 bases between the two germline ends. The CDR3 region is CASSWGGGRKTQYF. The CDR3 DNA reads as TGTGCCAGCAGTTGGGGAGGGGGCAGAAAGACCCAGTACTTC.

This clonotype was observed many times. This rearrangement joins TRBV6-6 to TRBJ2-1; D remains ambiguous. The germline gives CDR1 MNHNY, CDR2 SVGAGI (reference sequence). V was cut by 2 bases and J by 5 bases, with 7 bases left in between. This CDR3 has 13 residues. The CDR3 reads CASSYIVDNEQFF. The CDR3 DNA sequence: TGTGCCAGCAGTTACATTGTAGACAATGAGCAGTTCTTC.

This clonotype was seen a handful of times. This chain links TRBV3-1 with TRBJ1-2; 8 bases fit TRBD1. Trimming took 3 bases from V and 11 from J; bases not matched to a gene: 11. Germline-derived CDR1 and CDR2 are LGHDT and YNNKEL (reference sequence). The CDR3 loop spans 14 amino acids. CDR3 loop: CASSHFQGASVYTF. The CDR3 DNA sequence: TGTGCCAGCAGCCACTTCCAGGGGGCGTCGGTGTACACCTTC. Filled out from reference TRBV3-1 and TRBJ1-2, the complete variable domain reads DTAVSQTPKYLVTQMGNDKSIKCEQNLGHDTMYWYKQDSKKFLKIMFSYNNKELIINETVPNRFSPKSPDKAHLNLHINSLELGDSAVYFCASSHFQGASVYTFGSGTRLTVV.

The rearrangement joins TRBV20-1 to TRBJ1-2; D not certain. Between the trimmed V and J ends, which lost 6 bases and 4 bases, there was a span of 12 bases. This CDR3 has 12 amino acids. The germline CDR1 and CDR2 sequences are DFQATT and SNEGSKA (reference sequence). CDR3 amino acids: CSAPKGGYGYTF. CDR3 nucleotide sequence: TGCAGTGCCCCCAAGGGTGGCTATGGCTACACCTTC.

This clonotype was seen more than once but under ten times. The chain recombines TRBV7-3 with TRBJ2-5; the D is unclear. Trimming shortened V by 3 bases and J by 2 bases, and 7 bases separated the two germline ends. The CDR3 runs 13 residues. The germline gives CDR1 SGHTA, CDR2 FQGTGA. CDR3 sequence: CASSLSAQETQYF. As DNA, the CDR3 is TGTGCCAGCAGCTTGTCGGCACAAGAGACCCAGTACTTC.

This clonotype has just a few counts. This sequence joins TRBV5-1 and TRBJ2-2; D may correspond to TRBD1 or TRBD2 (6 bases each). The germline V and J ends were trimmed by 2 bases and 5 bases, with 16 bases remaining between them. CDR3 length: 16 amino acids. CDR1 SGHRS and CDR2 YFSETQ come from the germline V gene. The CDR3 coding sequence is TGCGCCAGCAGCTTTCATTCTCAGGGGACTACCGGGGAGCTGTTTTTT. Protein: CASSFHSQGTTGELFF.

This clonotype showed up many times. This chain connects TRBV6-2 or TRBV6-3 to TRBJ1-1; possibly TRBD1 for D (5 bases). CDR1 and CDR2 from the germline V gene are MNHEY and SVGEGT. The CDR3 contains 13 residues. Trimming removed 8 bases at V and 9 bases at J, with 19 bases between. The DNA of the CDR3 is TGTGCCAGCCATGCGGGGCTGACTTTTCAAGCTTTCTTT. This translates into CASHAGLTFQAFF.

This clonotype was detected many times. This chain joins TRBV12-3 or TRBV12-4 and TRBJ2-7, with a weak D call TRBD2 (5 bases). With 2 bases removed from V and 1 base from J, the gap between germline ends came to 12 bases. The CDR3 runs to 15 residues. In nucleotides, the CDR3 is TGTGCCAGCAGTTTACGGGGAAGGGTGTCCTACGAGCAGTACTTC. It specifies CASSLRGRVSYEQYF.

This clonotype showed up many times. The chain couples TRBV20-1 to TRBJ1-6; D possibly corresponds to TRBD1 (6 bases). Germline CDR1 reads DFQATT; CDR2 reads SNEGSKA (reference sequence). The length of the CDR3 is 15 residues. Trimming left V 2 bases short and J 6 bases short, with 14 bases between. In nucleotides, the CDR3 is TGCAGTGCTAGACCCTCGGACAGCATTAATTCACCCCTCCACTTT. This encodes CSARPSDSINSPLHF.

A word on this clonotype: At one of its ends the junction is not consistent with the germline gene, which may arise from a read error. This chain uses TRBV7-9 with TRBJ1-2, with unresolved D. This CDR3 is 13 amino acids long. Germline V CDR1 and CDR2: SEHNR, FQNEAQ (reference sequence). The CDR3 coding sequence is TGTGCCAGCAGCTTACCGGCAGCTTATGTCTACACCTTC. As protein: CASSLPAAYVYTF.

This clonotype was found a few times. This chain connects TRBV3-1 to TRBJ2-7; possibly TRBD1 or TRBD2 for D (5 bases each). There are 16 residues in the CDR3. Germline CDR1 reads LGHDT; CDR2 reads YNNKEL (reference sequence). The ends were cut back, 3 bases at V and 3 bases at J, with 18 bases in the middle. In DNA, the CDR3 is TGTGCCAGCAGCCAGGCTTCGCTCAGGGCGGGCTACGAGCAGTACTTC. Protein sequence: CASSQASLRAGYEQYF.

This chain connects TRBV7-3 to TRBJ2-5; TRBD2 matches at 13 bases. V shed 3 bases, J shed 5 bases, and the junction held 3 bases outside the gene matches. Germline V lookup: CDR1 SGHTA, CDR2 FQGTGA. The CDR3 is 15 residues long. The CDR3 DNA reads TGTGCCAGCAGCTTTACTAGCGGGAGGGGGGAGACCCAGTACTTC. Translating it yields CASSFTSGRGETQYF.

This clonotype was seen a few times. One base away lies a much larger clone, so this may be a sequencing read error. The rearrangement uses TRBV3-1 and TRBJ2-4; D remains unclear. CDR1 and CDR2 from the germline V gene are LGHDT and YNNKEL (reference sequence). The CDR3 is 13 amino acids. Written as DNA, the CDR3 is TGTGCCAGCAACCAAGCGTGGGGTGACATTCAGTACTTC. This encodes CASNQAWGDIQYF.

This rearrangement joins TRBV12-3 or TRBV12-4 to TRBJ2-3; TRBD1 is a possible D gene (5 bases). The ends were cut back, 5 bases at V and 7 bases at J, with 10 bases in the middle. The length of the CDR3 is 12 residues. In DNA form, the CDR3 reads TGTGCCAGCAGTGCGTCAGGGAATACGCAGTATTTT. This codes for CASSASGNTQYF.

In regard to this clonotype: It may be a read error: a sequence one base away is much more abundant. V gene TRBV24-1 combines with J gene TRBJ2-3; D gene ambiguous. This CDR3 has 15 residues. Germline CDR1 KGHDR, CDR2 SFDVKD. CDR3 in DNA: TGTGCCACCAGTGATCCCAGGTCGGTTTCAGATACGCATTATTTT. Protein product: CATSDPRSVSDTHYF.

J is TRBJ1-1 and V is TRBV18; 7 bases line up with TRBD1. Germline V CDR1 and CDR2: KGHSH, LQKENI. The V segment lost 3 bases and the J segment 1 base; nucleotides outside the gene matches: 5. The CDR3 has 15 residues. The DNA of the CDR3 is TGTGCCAGCTCACCGGGACAGCTCAAGAACACTGAAGCTTTCTTT. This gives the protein CASSPGQLKNTEAFF.

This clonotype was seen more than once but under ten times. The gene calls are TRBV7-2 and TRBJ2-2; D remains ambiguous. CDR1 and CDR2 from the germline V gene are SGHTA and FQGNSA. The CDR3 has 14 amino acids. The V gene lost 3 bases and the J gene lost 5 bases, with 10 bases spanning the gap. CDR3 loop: CASSFRPITGELFF. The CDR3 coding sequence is TGTGCCAGCAGCTTTCGGCCGATAACCGGGGAGCTGTTTTTT.